Listed below are T cell receptor beta chains from one sample, sequenced in a study of T cell responses to AZD1222 COVID-19 vaccine. Sequencing used immunoSEQ multiplex PCR; TCRdb keeps in-frame clones, though not all of them. The sample lists 55,000 to 80,000 clones, 80% to 90% occurring once. Material: peripheral blood, obtained 28 days after the second AZD1222 dose. The origin of the receptors is an adult who received the AZD1222 COVID-19 vaccine. Both conserved end residues are part of each CDR3. The D gene is left open where the match is weak. The size field is filled for only some rows; it gives once, few, many or a size class.

clone_size: once; v_call: TRBV5-1; cdr3_length: 14; d_call: -; j_call: TRBJ2-7; cdr3_aa: CASSYQATYEEQYF; cdr3_nt: TGCGCCAGCAGCTATCAGGCCACCTACGAAGAGCAGTACTTC
clone_size: -; v_call: TRBV5-1; cdr3_length: 13; d_call: TRBD1; j_call: TRBJ1-5; cdr3_aa: CASSVDRDQPQHF; cdr3_nt: TGCGCCAGCAGCGTGGACAGGGATCAGCCCCAGCATTTT
clone_size: -; v_call: TRBV11-3; cdr3_length: 15; d_call: -; j_call: TRBJ1-1; cdr3_aa: CASSSNRGGDTEAFF; cdr3_nt: TGTGCCAGCAGCTCAAATAGGGGTGGCGACACTGAAGCTTTCTTT
clone_size: -; v_call: TRBV18; cdr3_length: 15; d_call: -; j_call: TRBJ1-5; cdr3_aa: CASSPDTGSNQPQHF; cdr3_nt: TGTGCCAGCTCACCGGACACCGGCAGCAATCAGCCCCAGCATTTT
clone_size: -; v_call: TRBV30; cdr3_length: 15; d_call: TRBD1; j_call: TRBJ2-2; cdr3_aa: CAWDAGTGDTGELFF; cdr3_nt: TGTGCCTGGGATGCCGGGACAGGGGACACCGGGGAGCTGTTTTTT
clone_size: -; v_call: TRBV11-2; cdr3_length: 14; d_call: -; j_call: TRBJ2-7; cdr3_aa: CASSLLAGPSEQYF; cdr3_nt: TGTGCCAGCAGCCTCCTGGCAGGGCCCAGCGAGCAGTACTTC
clone_size: -; v_call: TRBV11-1; cdr3_length: 14; d_call: -; j_call: TRBJ2-3; cdr3_aa: CASSRLLSTDTQYF; cdr3_nt: TGTGCCAGCAGCAGACTGCTATCCACAGATACGCAGTATTTT
clone_size: -; v_call: TRBV2; cdr3_length: 14; d_call: TRBD2; j_call: TRBJ2-5; cdr3_aa: CASKLLAEKETQYF; cdr3_nt: TGTGCCAGCAAATTACTAGCGGAGAAGGAGACCCAGTACTTC
clone_size: -; v_call: TRBV5-6; cdr3_length: 12; d_call: -; j_call: TRBJ2-1; cdr3_aa: CASSVLENEQFF; cdr3_nt: TGTGCCAGCAGCGTTCTGGAGAATGAGCAGTTCTTC
clone_size: -; v_call: TRBV4-2; cdr3_length: 18; d_call: -; j_call: TRBJ2-1; cdr3_aa: CASSQDGGPGSSYNEQFF; cdr3_nt: TGTGCCAGCAGCCAAGATGGGGGCCCGGGAAGCTCCTACAATGAGCAGTTCTTC
clone_size: -; v_call: TRBV2; cdr3_length: 13; d_call: -; j_call: TRBJ1-2; cdr3_aa: CASTGQLYYGYTF; cdr3_nt: TGTGCCAGCACCGGACAGTTGTACTATGGCTACACCTTC
clone_size: -; v_call: TRBV18; cdr3_length: 13; d_call: -; j_call: TRBJ1-5; cdr3_aa: CASSEIGGQPQHF; cdr3_nt: TGTGCCAGCTCAGAAATCGGGGGTCAGCCCCAGCATTTT
clone_size: once; v_call: TRBV25-1; cdr3_length: 15; d_call: -; j_call: TRBJ2-1; cdr3_aa: CASSGSRVWYNEQFF; cdr3_nt: TGTGCCAGCAGTGGCTCCAGGGTTTGGTACAATGAGCAGTTCTTC
clone_size: -; v_call: TRBV7-9; cdr3_length: 15; d_call: TRBD2; j_call: TRBJ2-7; cdr3_aa: CASSLPAGESYEQYF; cdr3_nt: TGTGCCAGCAGCTTACCAGCGGGAGAATCCTACGAGCAGTACTTC
clone_size: -; v_call: TRBV11-2; cdr3_length: 14; d_call: -; j_call: TRBJ1-4; cdr3_aa: CASSLGQGQVKLFF; cdr3_nt: TGTGCCAGCAGCTTAGGTCAGGGCCAAGTAAAACTGTTTTTT
clone_size: few; v_call: TRBV7-8; cdr3_length: 15; d_call: -; j_call: TRBJ2-2; cdr3_aa: CASSLVSANTGELFF; cdr3_nt: TGTGCCAGCAGCTTAGTGTCGGCGAACACCGGGGAGCTGTTTTTT
clone_size: -; v_call: TRBV4-3; cdr3_length: 17; d_call: -; j_call: TRBJ1-4; cdr3_aa: CASSQDVGRATNEKLFF; cdr3_nt: TGCGCCAGCAGCCAAGATGTGGGGAGGGCGACTAATGAAAAACTGTTTTTT
clone_size: -; v_call: TRBV6-1; cdr3_length: 17; d_call: -; j_call: TRBJ2-1; cdr3_aa: CASSERGYITSYNEQFF; cdr3_nt: TGTGCCAGCAGTGAAAGAGGATATATCACCTCCTACAATGAGCAGTTCTTC
clone_size: -; v_call: TRBV18; cdr3_length: 14; d_call: -; j_call: TRBJ1-5; cdr3_aa: CASSYEGSNQPQHF; cdr3_nt: TGTGCCAGCTCATATGAGGGGAGCAATCAGCCCCAGCATTTT
clone_size: -; v_call: TRBV7-8; cdr3_length: 16; d_call: TRBD2; j_call: TRBJ2-1; cdr3_aa: CASSSLGLAGGSEQFF; cdr3_nt: TGTGCCAGCAGCTCCCTTGGACTAGCGGGAGGATCTGAGCAGTTCTTC
clone_size: -; v_call: TRBV28; cdr3_length: 16; d_call: TRBD1; j_call: TRBJ1-6; cdr3_aa: CASSQWTGGLNSPLHF; cdr3_nt: TGTGCCAGCAGCCAATGGACAGGGGGTCTTAATTCACCCCTCCACTTT
clone_size: -; v_call: TRBV5-4; cdr3_length: 17; d_call: TRBD2; j_call: TRBJ2-3; cdr3_aa: CASSAPGLAGEADTQYF; cdr3_nt: TGTGCCAGCAGCGCCCCGGGACTAGCGGGAGAGGCAGATACGCAGTATTTT
clone_size: -; v_call: TRBV9; cdr3_length: 15; d_call: TRBD1; j_call: TRBJ1-4; cdr3_aa: CASSPRETGAEKLFF; cdr3_nt: TGTGCCAGCAGCCCCCGGGAGACAGGGGCCGAAAAACTGTTTTTT
clone_size: -; v_call: TRBV6-5; cdr3_length: 15; d_call: -; j_call: TRBJ1-4; cdr3_aa: CASQTPGTGNEKLFF; cdr3_nt: TGTGCCAGCCAAACTCCAGGGACCGGTAATGAAAAACTGTTTTTT
clone_size: -; v_call: TRBV13; cdr3_length: 16; d_call: -; j_call: TRBJ2-3; cdr3_aa: CASSTLQGTPVDTQYF; cdr3_nt: TGTGCCAGCAGCACCCTACAGGGAACCCCGGTAGATACGCAGTATTTT
clone_size: -; v_call: TRBV7-8; cdr3_length: 16; d_call: -; j_call: TRBJ1-3; cdr3_aa: CASSLRQTSSGNTIYF; cdr3_nt: TGTGCCAGCAGCTTAAGGCAGACTAGCTCTGGAAACACCATATATTTT
clone_size: -; v_call: TRBV3-1/TRBV3-2; cdr3_length: 15; d_call: -; j_call: TRBJ2-7; cdr3_aa: CASADGGGLGHEQYF; cdr3_nt: TGTGCCAGCGCGGACGGAGGGGGCTTGGGCCACGAGCAGTACTTC
clone_size: -; v_call: TRBV19; cdr3_length: 18; d_call: TRBD2; j_call: TRBJ2-3; cdr3_aa: CASSMRLAGRRYTDTQYF; cdr3_nt: TGTGCCAGTAGTATGAGACTAGCGGGGCGGCGATACACAGATACGCAGTATTTT
clone_size: -; v_call: TRBV20-1; cdr3_length: 18; d_call: -; j_call: TRBJ2-7; cdr3_aa: CSASDPSLKVWQSYEQYF; cdr3_nt: TGCAGTGCTAGTGATCCCTCCTTAAAGGTATGGCAGTCCTACGAGCAGTACTTC
clone_size: once; v_call: TRBV7-9; cdr3_length: 16; d_call: -; j_call: TRBJ2-1; cdr3_aa: CASSLEVLQWDNEQFF; cdr3_nt: TGTGCCAGCAGCTTAGAGGTCCTACAATGGGACAATGAGCAGTTCTTC
clone_size: -; v_call: TRBV28; cdr3_length: 16; d_call: TRBD1; j_call: TRBJ1-2; cdr3_aa: CASSPTGQGGNYGYTF; cdr3_nt: TGTGCCAGCAGCCCAACGGGACAGGGGGGTAACTATGGCTACACCTTC
clone_size: -; v_call: TRBV7-9; cdr3_length: 13; d_call: -; j_call: TRBJ2-7; cdr3_aa: CASSLGGSHEQYF; cdr3_nt: TGTGCCAGCAGCTTAGGCGGGTCCCACGAGCAGTACTTC
clone_size: -; v_call: TRBV6-2/TRBV6-3; cdr3_length: 14; d_call: -; j_call: TRBJ2-7; cdr3_aa: CASSHDGFEYEQYF; cdr3_nt: TGTGCCAGCAGTCACGACGGTTTCGAGTACGAGCAGTACTTC
clone_size: once; v_call: TRBV4-1; cdr3_length: 14; d_call: TRBD1; j_call: TRBJ1-2; cdr3_aa: CASSQVSGGYGYTF; cdr3_nt: TGCGCCAGCAGCCAAGTCTCAGGGGGGTATGGCTACACCTTC
clone_size: -; v_call: TRBV7-9; cdr3_length: 17; d_call: TRBD1; j_call: TRBJ2-7; cdr3_aa: CASSTTGSGLDPYEQYF; cdr3_nt: TGTGCCAGCAGCACGACAGGGTCTGGGTTAGACCCCTACGAGCAGTACTTC
clone_size: -; v_call: TRBV5-5; cdr3_length: 15; d_call: TRBD1; j_call: TRBJ2-2; cdr3_aa: CASSFEDRVAGELFF; cdr3_nt: TGTGCCAGCAGCTTCGAGGACAGGGTAGCAGGGGAGCTGTTTTTT